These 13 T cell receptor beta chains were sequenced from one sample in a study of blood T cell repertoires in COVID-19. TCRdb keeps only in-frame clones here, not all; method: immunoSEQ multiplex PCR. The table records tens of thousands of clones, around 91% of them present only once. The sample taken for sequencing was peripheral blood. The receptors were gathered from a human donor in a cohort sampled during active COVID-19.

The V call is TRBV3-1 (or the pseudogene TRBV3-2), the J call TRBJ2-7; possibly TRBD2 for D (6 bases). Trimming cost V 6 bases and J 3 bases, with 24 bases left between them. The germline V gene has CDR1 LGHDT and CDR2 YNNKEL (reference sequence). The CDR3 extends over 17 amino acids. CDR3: CASRRTALALNNYEQYF. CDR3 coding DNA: TGTGCCAGCAGACGGACCGCACTAGCCCTGAACAACTACGAGCAGTACTTC.

The CDR3 DNA reads as TGTGCCAGCAGTTTAAAGACAGTCCACTACGAGCAGTACTTC. Its protein is CASSLKTVHYEQYF. The chain uses TRBV27 and TRBJ2-7; D perhaps matches TRBD1 (5 bases). Per germline, CDR1 MNHEY and CDR2 SMNVEV (reference sequence). CDR3 length: 14 amino acids. Trimming cost V 2 bases and J 3 bases, with 11 bases left between them.

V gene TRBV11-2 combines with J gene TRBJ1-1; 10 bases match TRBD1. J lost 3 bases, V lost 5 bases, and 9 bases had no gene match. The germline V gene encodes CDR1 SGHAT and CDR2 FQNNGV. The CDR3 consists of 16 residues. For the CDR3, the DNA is TGTGCCAGCAGCCCTTTGAGGGACAGGGGTGACACTGAAGCTTTCTTT. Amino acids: CASSPLRDRGDTEAFF. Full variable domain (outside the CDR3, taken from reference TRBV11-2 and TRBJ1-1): EAGVAQSPRYKIIEKRQSVAFWCNPISGHATLYWYQQILGQGPKLLIQFQNNGVVDDSQLPKDRFSAERLKGVDSTLKIQPAKLEDSAVYLCASSPLRDRGDTEAFFGQGTRLTVV.

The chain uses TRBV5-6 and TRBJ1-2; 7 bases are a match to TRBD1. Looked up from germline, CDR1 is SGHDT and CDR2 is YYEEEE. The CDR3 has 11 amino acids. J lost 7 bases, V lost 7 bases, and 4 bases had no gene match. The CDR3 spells CASGQGGGYTF. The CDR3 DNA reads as TGTGCCAGCGGCCAGGGGGGTGGCTACACCTTC.

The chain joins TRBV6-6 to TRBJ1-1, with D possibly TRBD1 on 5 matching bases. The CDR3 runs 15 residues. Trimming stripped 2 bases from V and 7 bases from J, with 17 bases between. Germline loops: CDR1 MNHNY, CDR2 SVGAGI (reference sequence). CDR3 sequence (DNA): TGTGCCAGCAGTTACGCCCTCCAGGGATATCATGAAGCTTTCTTT. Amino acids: CASSYALQGYHEAFF.

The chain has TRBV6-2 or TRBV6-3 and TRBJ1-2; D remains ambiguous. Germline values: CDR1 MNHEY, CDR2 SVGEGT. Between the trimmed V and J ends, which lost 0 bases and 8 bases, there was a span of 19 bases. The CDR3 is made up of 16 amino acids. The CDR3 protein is CASSYSMDASPGGYTF. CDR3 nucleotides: TGTGCCAGCAGTTACTCCATGGACGCTTCACCGGGGGGCTACACCTTC.

The CDR3 nucleotides read TGTGCCAGCGGGCCGATAGGCTCTGGAAACACCATATATTTT. Amino acids: CASGPIGSGNTIYF. The chain combines TRBV6-5 with TRBJ1-3; no reliable D call. The germline gives CDR1 MNHEY, CDR2 SVGAGI. Trimming shortened V by 8 bases and J by 0 bases, and 11 bases separated the two germline ends. The CDR3 is made up of 14 amino acids.

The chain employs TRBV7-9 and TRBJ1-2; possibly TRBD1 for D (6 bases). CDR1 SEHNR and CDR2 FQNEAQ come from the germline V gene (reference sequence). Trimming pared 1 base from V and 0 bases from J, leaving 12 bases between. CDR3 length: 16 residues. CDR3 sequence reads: CASSLESAGANYGYTF. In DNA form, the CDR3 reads TGTGCCAGCAGCTTAGAATCGGCAGGGGCTAACTATGGCTACACCTTC.

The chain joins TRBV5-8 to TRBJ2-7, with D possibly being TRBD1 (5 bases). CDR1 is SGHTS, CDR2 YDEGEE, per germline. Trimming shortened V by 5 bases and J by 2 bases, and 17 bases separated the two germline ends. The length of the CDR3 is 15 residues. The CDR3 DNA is TGTGCCAGCAGGGTGGAAGGGGTTTCGGCCTACGAGCAGTACTTC. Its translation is CASRVEGVSAYEQYF.

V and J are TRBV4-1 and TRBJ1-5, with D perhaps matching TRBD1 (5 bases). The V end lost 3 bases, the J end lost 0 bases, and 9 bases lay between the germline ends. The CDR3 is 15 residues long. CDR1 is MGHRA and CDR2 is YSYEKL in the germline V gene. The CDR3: CASSQGDSSNQPQHF. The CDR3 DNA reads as TGCGCCAGCAGCCAGGGTGACAGTAGCAATCAGCCCCAGCATTTT.

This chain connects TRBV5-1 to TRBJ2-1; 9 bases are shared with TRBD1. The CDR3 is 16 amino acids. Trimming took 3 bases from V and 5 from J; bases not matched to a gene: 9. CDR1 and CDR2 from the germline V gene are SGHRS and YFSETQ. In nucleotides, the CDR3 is TGCGCCAGCAGCTCGGGACCGGGGACAGGGAACAATGAGCAGTTCTTC. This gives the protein CASSSGPGTGNNEQFF.

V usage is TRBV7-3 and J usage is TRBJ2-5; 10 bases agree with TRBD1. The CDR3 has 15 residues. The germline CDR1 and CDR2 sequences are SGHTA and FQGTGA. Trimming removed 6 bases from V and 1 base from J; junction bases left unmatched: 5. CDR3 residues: CASSFRTGGQETQYF. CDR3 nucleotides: TGTGCCAGCAGTTTCAGGACAGGGGGCCAAGAGACCCAGTACTTC.

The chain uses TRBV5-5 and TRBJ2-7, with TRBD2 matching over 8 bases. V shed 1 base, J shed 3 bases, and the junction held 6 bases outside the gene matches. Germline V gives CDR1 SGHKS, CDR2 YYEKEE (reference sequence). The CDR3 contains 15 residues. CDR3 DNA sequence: TGTGCCAGCAGCTTGTCAGGCGGGGGGTACTACGAGCAGTACTTC. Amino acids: CASSLSGGGYYEQYF. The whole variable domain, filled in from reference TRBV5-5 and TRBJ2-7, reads DAGVTQSPTHLIKTRGQQVTLRCSPISGHKSVSWYQQVLGQGPQFIFQYYEKEERGRGNFPDRFSARQFPNYSSELNVNALLLGDSALYLCASSLSGGGYYEQYFGPGTRLTVT.